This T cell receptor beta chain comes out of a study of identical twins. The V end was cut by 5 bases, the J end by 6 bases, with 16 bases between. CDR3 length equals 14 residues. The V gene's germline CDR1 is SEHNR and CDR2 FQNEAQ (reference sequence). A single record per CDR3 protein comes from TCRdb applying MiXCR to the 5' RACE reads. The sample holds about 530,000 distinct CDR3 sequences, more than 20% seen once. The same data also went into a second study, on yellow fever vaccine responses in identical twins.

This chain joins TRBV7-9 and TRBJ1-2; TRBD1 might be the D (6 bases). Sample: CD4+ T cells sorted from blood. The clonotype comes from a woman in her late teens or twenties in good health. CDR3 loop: CASSQQGFGDGYTF. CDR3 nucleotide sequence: TGTGCCAGCAGCCAACAGGGTTTTGGAGATGGCTACACCTTC.